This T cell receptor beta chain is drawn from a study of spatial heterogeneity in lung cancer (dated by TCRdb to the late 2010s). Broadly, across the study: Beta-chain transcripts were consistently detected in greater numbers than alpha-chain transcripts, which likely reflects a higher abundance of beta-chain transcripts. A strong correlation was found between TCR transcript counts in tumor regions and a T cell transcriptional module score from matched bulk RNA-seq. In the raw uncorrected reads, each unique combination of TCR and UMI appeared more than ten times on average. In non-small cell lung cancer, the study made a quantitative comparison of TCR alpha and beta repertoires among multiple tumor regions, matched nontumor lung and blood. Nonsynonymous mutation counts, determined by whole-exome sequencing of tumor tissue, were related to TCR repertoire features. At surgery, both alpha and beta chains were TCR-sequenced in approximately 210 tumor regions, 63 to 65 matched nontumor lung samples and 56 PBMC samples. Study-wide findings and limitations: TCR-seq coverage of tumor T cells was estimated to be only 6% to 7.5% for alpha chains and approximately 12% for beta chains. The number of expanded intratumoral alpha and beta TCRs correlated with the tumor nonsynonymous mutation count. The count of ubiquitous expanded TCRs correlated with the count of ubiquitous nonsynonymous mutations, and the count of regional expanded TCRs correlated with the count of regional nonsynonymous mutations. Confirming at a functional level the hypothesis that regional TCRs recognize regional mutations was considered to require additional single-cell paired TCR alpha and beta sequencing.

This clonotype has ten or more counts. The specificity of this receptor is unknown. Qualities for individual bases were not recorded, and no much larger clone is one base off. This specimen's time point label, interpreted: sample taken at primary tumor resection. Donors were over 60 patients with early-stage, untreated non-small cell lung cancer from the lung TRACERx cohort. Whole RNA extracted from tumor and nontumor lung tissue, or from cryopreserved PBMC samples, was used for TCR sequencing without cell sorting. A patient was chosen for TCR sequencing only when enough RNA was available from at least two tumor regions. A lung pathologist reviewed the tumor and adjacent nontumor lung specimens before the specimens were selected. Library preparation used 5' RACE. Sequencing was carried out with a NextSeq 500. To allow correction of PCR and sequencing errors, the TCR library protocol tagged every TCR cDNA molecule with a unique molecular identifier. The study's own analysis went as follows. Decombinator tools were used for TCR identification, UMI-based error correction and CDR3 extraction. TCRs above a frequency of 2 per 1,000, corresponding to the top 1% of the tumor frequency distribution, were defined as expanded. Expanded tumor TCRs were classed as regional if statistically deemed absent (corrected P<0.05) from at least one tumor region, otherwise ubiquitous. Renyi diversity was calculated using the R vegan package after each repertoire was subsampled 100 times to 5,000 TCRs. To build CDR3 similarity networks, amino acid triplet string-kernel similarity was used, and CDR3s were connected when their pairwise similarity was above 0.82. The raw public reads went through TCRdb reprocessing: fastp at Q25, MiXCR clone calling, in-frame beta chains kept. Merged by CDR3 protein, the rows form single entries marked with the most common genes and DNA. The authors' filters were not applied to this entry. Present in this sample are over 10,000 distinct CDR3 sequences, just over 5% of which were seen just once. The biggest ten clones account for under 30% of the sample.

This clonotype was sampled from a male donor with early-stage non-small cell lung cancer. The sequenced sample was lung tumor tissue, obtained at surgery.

This receptor carries the CDR3 CSARDVQRGPQETQYF. The nucleotide sequence reads as follows: TGCAGTGCTAGAGATGTCCAGCGGGGACCTCAAGAGACCCAGTACTTC. The chain uses TRBV20-1 and TRBJ2-5; TRBD2 fits 7 bases in the junction. V has 0 bases trimmed and J has 2 bases trimmed; junction bases matching no gene number 9. The CDR3 runs 16 residues from the cysteine to the phenylalanine. The DNA shown is the 48-base CDR3, in frame from base 1. The germline V gene (reference sequence) provides CDR1 DFQATT and CDR2 SNEGSKA.